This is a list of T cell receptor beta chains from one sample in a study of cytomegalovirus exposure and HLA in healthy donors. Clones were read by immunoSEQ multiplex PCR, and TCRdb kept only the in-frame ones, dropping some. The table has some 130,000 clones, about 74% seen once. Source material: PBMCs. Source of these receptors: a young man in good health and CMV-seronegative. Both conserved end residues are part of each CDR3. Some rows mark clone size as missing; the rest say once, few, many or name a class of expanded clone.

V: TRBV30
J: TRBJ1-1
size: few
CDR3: CAWGVGTEAFF

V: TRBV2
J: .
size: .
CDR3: CASRGTGVSYEQYF

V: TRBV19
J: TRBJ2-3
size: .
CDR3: CASSRDRGRLYTQYF

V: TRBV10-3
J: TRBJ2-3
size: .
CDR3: CAISQQGADTQYF

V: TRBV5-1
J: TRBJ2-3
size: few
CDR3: CASSSRPMGGRNDFTDTQYF

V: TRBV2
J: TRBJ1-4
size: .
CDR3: CASLPLPRTGRIVTNEKLFF

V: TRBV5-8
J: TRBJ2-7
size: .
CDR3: CASSPSGPSSYEQYF

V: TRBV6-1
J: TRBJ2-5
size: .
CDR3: CASRGTAQETQYF

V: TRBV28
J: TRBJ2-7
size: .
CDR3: CASSLDRGEQYF

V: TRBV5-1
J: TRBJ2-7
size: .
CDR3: CASSLTGGPYEQYF

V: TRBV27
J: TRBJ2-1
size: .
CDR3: CASRLAGNEQFF

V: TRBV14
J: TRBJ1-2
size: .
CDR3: CASGTALGYTF

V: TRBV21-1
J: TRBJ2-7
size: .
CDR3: CASSKAGDRVSYEQYF

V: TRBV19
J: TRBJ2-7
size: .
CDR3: CASSIAGVGYEQYF

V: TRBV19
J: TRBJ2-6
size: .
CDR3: CASSGGTGQGHSGANVLTF

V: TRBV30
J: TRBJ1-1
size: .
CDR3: CAWTSDRVAFF

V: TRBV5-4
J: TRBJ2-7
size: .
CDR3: CASSGTGLAGVEQYF

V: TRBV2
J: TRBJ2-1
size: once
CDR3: CASSLAGDSRGEQFF

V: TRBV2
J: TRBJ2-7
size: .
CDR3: CASSAYRTGGDEQYF

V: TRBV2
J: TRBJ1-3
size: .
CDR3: CASRQASSGNTIYF

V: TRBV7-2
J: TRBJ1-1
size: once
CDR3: CASSQSIRLNTEAFF

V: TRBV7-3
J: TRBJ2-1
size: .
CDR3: CASSAGLAGNEQFF

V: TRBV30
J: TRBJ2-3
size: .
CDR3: CAWSVSRSGSTDTQYF

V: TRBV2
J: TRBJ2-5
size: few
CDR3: CASSELAGIQETQYF

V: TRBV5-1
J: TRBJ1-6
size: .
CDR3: CASSSEDRARSPLHF

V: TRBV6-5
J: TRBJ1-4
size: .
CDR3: CASTWDRDYEKLFF

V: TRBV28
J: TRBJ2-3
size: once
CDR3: CASSFFSGAGTDTQYF

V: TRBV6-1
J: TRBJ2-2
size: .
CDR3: CASSERVPGGELFF